Below, one T cell receptor (beta chain) is given with its context. These data belong to a study of CD8+ T cells in alopecia areata. Study summary: Using the percentage of affected scalp area, treated patients' severity was scored.

cDNA reverse transcribed from extracted RNA served as the sequencing template. Here immunoSEQ multiplex PCR was the method, and the copy in TCRdb shows in-frame clones only, minus some. The data show more than 150,000 clones, approximately 50% seen once. CDR1 MNHEY and CDR2 SVGAGI come from the germline V gene. Trimming stripped 0 bases from V and 5 bases from J, with 5 bases between. The CDR3 extends over 13 amino acids. Treatment specified: oral pan-JAK inhibitor, 5-10 mg twice daily. From PBMCs, CD4+ and CD8+ T cells were sorted. V is TRBV6-5 and J is TRBJ2-1; D unclear. This TCR derives from a human donor with alopecia areata. The sequences come from CD8+ T cells sorted from blood, collected at approximately week 52, from a patient treated with tofacitinib. The DNA of the CDR3 is TGTGCCAGCAGTTACTCGGGCAACAATGAGCAGTTCTTC. Amino acids: CASSYSGNNEQFF.